Listed below are T cell receptor beta chains from one sample, sequenced in a study of cytomegalovirus exposure and HLA in healthy donors. The repertoire was sequenced with immunoSEQ multiplex PCR; TCRdb's copy has only in-frame clones and lacks some. The table shows about 240,000 clones, with about 80% occurring only once. Input material: PBMCs. These receptors came from a woman in her sixties or seventies in good health and CMV-seropositive. Each CDR3 is given with its conserved first and last residue. Each record gives: J gene, V gene, D gene, clone size, CDR3 protein, CDR3 DNA. D genes are given only for firm matches. Clone size is shown for a subset of rows, as once, few, many or a class of expanded clone.

J: TRBJ1-4; V: TRBV18; D: TRBD1; size: few; CDR3: CASSPQQGGNEKLFF; DNA: TGTGCCAGCTCACCACAACAGGGGGGAAATGAAAAACTGTTTTTT
J: TRBJ2-1; V: TRBV21-1; D: NA; size: few; CDR3: CASSKFLVQREGVYNEQFF; DNA: TGTGCCAGCAGCAAATTCTTGGTCCAGCGGGAGGGGGTCTACAATGAGCAGTTCTTC
J: TRBJ2-5; V: TRBV7-3; D: TRBD1; size: NA; CDR3: CASSSGTGGETQYF; DNA: TGTGCCAGCAGCAGTGGGACAGGGGGCGAGACCCAGTACTTC
J: TRBJ1-5; V: TRBV20-1; D: TRBD1; size: NA; CDR3: CSARSDRVQHF; DNA: TGCAGTGCTAGGAGCGACAGGGTCCAGCATTTT
J: TRBJ1-1; V: TRBV27; D: TRBD1; size: NA; CDR3: CAVQGEAEAFF; DNA: TGTGCCGTACAGGGGGAGGCAGAAGCTTTCTTT
J: TRBJ1-1; V: TRBV11-2; D: NA; size: NA; CDR3: CASSALGSEAFF; DNA: TGTGCCAGCAGCGCGTTGGGCTCTGAAGCTTTCTTT
J: TRBJ2-7; V: TRBV9; D: TRBD2; size: NA; CDR3: CASSVSTGTSGYEQYF; DNA: TGTGCCAGCAGCGTGTCGACCGGGACTAGCGGCTACGAGCAGTACTTC
J: TRBJ1-6; V: TRBV30; D: NA; size: NA; CDR3: CAWSFEGPPLHF; DNA: TGTGCCTGGAGTTTCGAGGGCCCACCCCTCCACTTT
J: TRBJ1-1; V: TRBV19; D: NA; size: NA; CDR3: CASTAQGLMNTEAFF; DNA: TGTGCCAGTACCGCCCAGGGGCTGATGAACACTGAAGCTTTCTTT
J: TRBJ2-1; V: TRBV5-4; D: TRBD1; size: NA; CDR3: CASSLAAGGNEQFF; DNA: TGTGCCAGCAGCTTGGCGGCAGGGGGCAATGAGCAGTTCTTC
J: TRBJ2-2; V: TRBV7-8; D: NA; size: few; CDR3: CASSLVEGLNTGELFF; DNA: TGTGCCAGCAGCTTAGTGGAGGGCTTGAACACCGGGGAGCTGTTTTTT
J: TRBJ2-4; V: TRBV4-1; D: NA; size: once; CDR3: CASSQGAARSSKNIQYF; DNA: TGCGCCAGCAGCCAGGGTGCGGCACGGTCGTCCAAAAACATTCAGTACTTC